This is a list of T cell receptor beta chains from one sample in a study of blood T cell repertoires in COVID-19. Repertoires were generated with immunoSEQ multiplex PCR, while TCRdb's copy carries only in-frame clones and drops some. Seen here are 150,000 to 200,000 clones, around 90% observed once, and the top ten hold approximately 2.2%. Specimen: PBMCs or T cells enriched from blood (not recorded which). These receptors were taken from a woman in her thirties who had recovered from COVID-19. Both conserved end residues are part of each CDR3. D genes are given only for firm matches. Clone size appears in some rows only: once, few, many, or a class for an expanded clone.

size	J	D	V	CDR3	DNA
-	TRBJ2-7	TRBD1	TRBV13	CASSVQGAGLEQYF	TGTGCCAGCAGCGTACAGGGGGCCGGGTTAGAGCAGTACTTC
-	TRBJ1-1	-	TRBV7-9	CASSRDLGGTEAFF	TGTGCCAGCAGCCGGGACCTGGGGGGCACTGAAGCTTTCTTT
-	TRBJ1-1	-	TRBV14	CASSAGYTEAFF	TGTGCCAGCAGCGCGGGGTACACTGAAGCTTTCTTT
-	TRBJ1-4	-	TRBV7-6	CASSSMTPNNEKLFF	TGTGCCAGCAGCAGCATGACACCGAATAATGAAAAACTGTTTTTT
-	TRBJ1-2	TRBD1	TRBV4-1	CASSQVGDRGYGYTF	TGCGCCAGCAGCCAAGTAGGGGACAGGGGCTATGGCTACACCTTC
few	TRBJ1-2	TRBD1	TRBV7-2	CASSFEGAGYGYTF	TGTGCCAGCAGCTTTGAGGGGGCTGGTTATGGCTACACCTTC
few	TRBJ1-4	TRBD1	TRBV19	CASSPHTGGGEKLFF	TGTGCCAGTAGTCCGCATACAGGGGGAGGTGAAAAACTGTTTTTT
-	TRBJ2-7	TRBD1	TRBV11-2	CASSFSQGAYEQYF	TGTGCCAGCAGCTTCTCACAGGGGGCCTACGAGCAGTACTTC
-	TRBJ1-2	-	TRBV19	CASTPRQILLNYGYTF	TGTGCCAGCACCCCGCGGCAGATACTTTTAAACTATGGCTACACCTTC
-	TRBJ2-7	TRBD1	TRBV10-2	CASSSDRERAYEQYF	TGCGCCAGCAGTTCCGACAGGGAAAGGGCCTACGAGCAGTACTTC
-	TRBJ2-7	-	TRBV4-2	CASSQDEGLGVEQYF	TGTGCCAGCAGCCAAGATGAGGGACTGGGGGTTGAGCAGTACTTC
once	TRBJ1-2	-	TRBV3-1/TRBV3-2	CASSQSEVANYGYTF	TGTGCCAGCAGCCAATCGGAGGTTGCTAACTATGGCTACACCTTC
-	TRBJ1-1	-	TRBV25-1	CASRIRGEAFF	TGTGCCAGCAGGATTAGGGGTGAAGCTTTCTTT
-	TRBJ1-4	TRBD1	TRBV7-2	CASSLGQNNEKLFF	TGTGCCAGCAGCCTGGGACAGAATAATGAAAAACTGTTTTTT
-	TRBJ2-1	TRBD2	TRBV9	CASSVGGSDDEQFF	TGTGCCAGCAGCGTAGGCGGGAGTGACGATGAGCAGTTCTTC
once	TRBJ2-2	-	TRBV5-1	CASSVTESNTGELFF	TGCGCCAGCAGCGTAACAGAAAGTAACACCGGGGAGCTGTTTTTT
-	TRBJ1-1	-	TRBV30	CAWNTGGEAFF	TGTGCCTGGAACACCGGGGGTGAAGCTTTCTTT
-	TRBJ2-7	-	TRBV19	CASSLAAVSYEQYF	TGTGCCAGTAGTTTGGCGGCCGTATCCTACGAGCAGTACTTC
-	TRBJ1-2	TRBD1	TRBV5-1	CASSLEGRGRNYGYTF	TGCGCCAGCAGCTTGGAGGGCAGGGGGCGAAACTATGGCTACACCTTC
-	TRBJ2-7	-	TRBV11-3	CASTPPGTVYEQYF	TGTGCCAGCACCCCGCCCGGGACTGTCTACGAGCAGTACTTC
-	TRBJ2-3	TRBD2	TRBV29-1	CSVGVRLAGTDTQYF	TGCAGCGTTGGAGTGCGACTAGCGGGCACAGATACGCAGTATTTT
-	TRBJ2-1	-	TRBV11-2	CASSLGLEQFF	TGTGCCAGCAGCTTAGGGCTTGAGCAGTTCTTC